The 22 T cell receptor beta chains listed next were all sequenced from one sample in a study of cytomegalovirus exposure and HLA in healthy donors. A multiplex PCR was run with 60 Vbeta primers and 13 Jbeta primers. Generated by immunoSEQ multiplex PCR, the TCRdb table keeps only in-frame clones and is missing some. This table holds about 130,000 clones, 76% found once. Sequencing used PBMCs. The receptor source for this set is a man in his forties or fifties in good health and CMV-seronegative.

The chain employs TRBV7-2 and TRBJ1-4; weak D call: TRBD1 (6 bases). V lost 3 bases and J lost 8, with 19 bases in between. Germline assignment: CDR1 SGHTA and CDR2 FQGNSA. The CDR3 is 16 residues long. As DNA, the CDR3 is TGTGCCAGCAGCTTTCCCGGGGGGCCATCGGGCGAAAAACTGTTTTTT. Translation: CASSFPGGPSGEKLFF. Looking up the rest from reference TRBV7-2 and TRBJ1-4 gives the full variable domain: GAGVSQSPSNKVTEKGKDVELRCDPISGHTALYWYRQSLGQGLEFLIYFQGNSAPDKSGLPSDRFSAERTGGSVSTLTIQRTQQEDSAVYLCASSFPGGPSGEKLFFGSGTQLSVL.

This CDR3 reads CASSGYRGRNEQFF. In DNA, the CDR3 is TGTGCCAGCAGTGGTTACAGGGGAAGGAATGAGCAGTTCTTC. V and J are TRBV28 and TRBJ2-1; TRBD1 matches at 7 bases. In germline, CDR1 is MDHEN, CDR2 SYDVKM. With 5 bases clipped from V and 7 bases from J, the junction kept 8 bases outside the gene matches. The CDR3 sequence is 14 residues long. Complete variable domain (other parts from reference TRBV28 and TRBJ2-1): DVKVTQSSRYLVKRTGEKVFLECVQDMDHENMFWYRQDPGLGLRLIYFSYDVKMKEKGDIPEGYSVSREKKERFSLILESASTNQTSMYLCASSGYRGRNEQFFGPGTRLTVL.

Regarding this clone: This CDR3 is also generated by other DNA sequences in the sample. V gene TRBV30 combines with J gene TRBJ2-5; 8 bases line up with TRBD2. This CDR3 has 16 residues. With V trimmed by 1 base and J by 2 bases, 9 bases remained unmatched. Germline V gene data show CDR1 as GTSNPN and CDR2 as SVGIG (reference sequence). CDR3 nucleotide sequence: TGTGCCTGGAGTGAAGGGGTAGCGGGGCCTCAAGAGACCCAGTACTTC. Its protein is CAWSEGVAGPQETQYF.

This chain joins TRBV5-1 and TRBJ2-7, with 7 bases fitting TRBD1. This CDR3 has 14 residues. V gave up 7 bases and J gave up 0 bases; unmatched junction bases: 7. The germline V gene encodes CDR1 SGHRS and CDR2 YFSETQ. The CDR3 DNA reads TGCGCCAGCGCGCGAACAGGGGACTCCTACGAGCAGTACTTC. As protein: CASARTGDSYEQYF.

CDR3 coding DNA: TGTGCCAGCACCTGGGCGGGGCAGCACTACGAGCAGTACTTC. Translating it yields CASTWAGQHYEQYF. This chain uses TRBV28 with TRBJ2-7; possible D gene TRBD2, 6 bases. This CDR3 comprises 14 residues. Germline V gene data show CDR1 as MDHEN and CDR2 as SYDVKM. The V and J ends lost 7 bases and 3 bases respectively, with 16 bases between them.

This clone was observed a few times. J is TRBJ1-1 and V is TRBV6-7; the D gene is possibly TRBD1 (6 bases). TRBV6-7 is recorded as an ORF, its role being uncertain. V lost 6 bases and J lost 1, with 15 bases in between. The CDR3 is made up of 15 amino acids. The CDR3 here is CASSPLQGWNTEAFF. In DNA, the CDR3 is TGTGCCAGCAGCCCTTTACAGGGATGGAACACTGAAGCTTTCTTT.

The V gene is TRBV6-6, the J gene TRBJ2-1, with 8 bases lining up with TRBD1. Germline values: CDR1 MNHNY, CDR2 SVGAGI (reference sequence). Losses at the gene ends were 5 bases for V and 9 bases for J; bases not matched to a gene: 6. The CDR3 runs to 13 residues. The CDR3 spells CASSPDRVGEQFF. The CDR3 region has the DNA TGTGCCAGCAGTCCGGACAGGGTCGGTGAGCAGTTCTTC.

In this sample, this clone turned up a few times. CDR3 amino acids: CAWSLLAGVSDTQYF. CDR3 nucleotides: TGTGCCTGGAGTCTACTAGCGGGAGTTTCAGATACGCAGTATTTT. The V gene is TRBV30, the J gene TRBJ2-3, with 11 positions matching TRBD2. The CDR3 sequence is 15 residues long. Trimming at V came to 2 bases and at J to 4 bases, leaving 5 bases not matched to a gene. Germline V gene data show CDR1 as GTSNPN and CDR2 as SVGIG (reference sequence).

Regarding this clone: At one of its ends the junction is not consistent with the germline gene, which may arise from a read error. Other DNA sequences from this sample encode an identical CDR3 as well. The V gene is TRBV11-3, the J gene TRBJ2-7; 7 bases are shared with TRBD2. Germline CDR1 is SGHNT and CDR2 is YENEEA. This CDR3 comprises 13 residues. CDR3 nucleotide sequence: TGTGCCAGCAGCTCCAGCGGGACGTACGAACAGTACTTC. This gives the protein CASSSSGTYEQYF.

The chain uses TRBV6-6 and TRBJ2-3; D unclear. V dropped 4 bases and J dropped 8 bases, with 13 bases sitting between them. Germline-derived CDR1 and CDR2 are MNHNY and SVGAGI (reference sequence). This CDR3 spans 13 amino acids. CDR3 residues: CASSSSTGGTQYF. DNA of the CDR3: TGTGCCAGCAGTTCCTCGACCGGCGGTACGCAGTATTTT.

This rearrangement joins TRBV27 to TRBJ2-7; 7 positions match TRBD1. The germline CDR1 and CDR2 sequences are MNHEY and SMNVEV (reference sequence). This CDR3 is 15 amino acids long. J gave up 0 bases and V 6 bases, and 8 bases lay outside the gene matches. This chain's CDR3 is CASSYSTGTSYEQYF. The CDR3 DNA reads as TGTGCCAGCAGCTATTCGACAGGGACCTCCTACGAGCAGTACTTC.

The rearrangement joins TRBV7-9 to TRBJ2-1, with 11 bases lining up with TRBD1. The V and J ends lost 7 bases and 9 bases, in that order; junction bases with no gene match: 8. Germline loops: CDR1 SEHNR, CDR2 FQNEAQ (reference sequence). The CDR3 length is 14 residues. DNA for the CDR3: TGTGCCAGCACAAGTGGCGGGACAGGGGGTGAGCAGTTCTTC. It yields the protein CASTSGGTGGEQFF.

The genes are TRBV6-5 and TRBJ2-3; D possibly corresponds to TRBD2 (6 bases). CDR3 length: 16 amino acids. Germline lookup yields CDR1 MNHEY and CDR2 SVGAGI. The germline V and J ends were trimmed by 2 bases and 7 bases, with 19 bases remaining between them. The CDR3 reads CASSYGVAEYTNTQYF. The CDR3 DNA sequence: TGTGCCAGCAGTTACGGGGTAGCGGAGTATACTAATACGCAGTATTTT.

This chain connects TRBV6-5 to TRBJ2-7, with TRBD1 as a possible D gene (7 bases). The CDR3 extends over 14 amino acids. Trimming cost V 7 bases and J 3 bases, with 16 bases left between them. In germline, CDR1 is MNHEY, CDR2 SVGAGI. CDR3 coding DNA: TGTGCCAGCACCTCGGGGGCAGGGGGCTACGAGCAGTACTTC. It encodes CASTSGAGGYEQYF.

The chain combines TRBV4-1 with TRBJ2-1; TRBD2 matches 9 bases. Germline CDR1 is MGHRA and CDR2 is YSYEKL. The J segment lost 10 bases and the V segment lost 4 bases, leaving 14 bases of the junction unmatched. The CDR3 runs to 16 residues. CDR3 residues: CASSLRTSAPRYEQFF. The CDR3 DNA follows: TGCGCCAGCAGCCTTCGGACTAGCGCCCCGAGATACGAGCAGTTCTTC.

This clone has a handful of counts. The chain combines TRBV5-6 with TRBJ1-1; no reliable D call. Germline assignment: CDR1 SGHDT and CDR2 YYEEEE. This CDR3 has 12 amino acids. V lost 1 base to trimming and J lost 9 bases, with 10 bases between them. The CDR3 spells CASSLRRGKAFF. The CDR3 DNA sequence: TGTGCCAGCAGCTTGAGGCGGGGTAAAGCTTTCTTT.

The chain combines TRBV5-1 with TRBJ2-5; 15 positions match TRBD2. With 7 bases clipped from V and 4 bases from J, the junction kept 8 bases outside the gene matches. The CDR3 has 16 residues. CDR1 is SGHRS, CDR2 YFSETQ, per germline. CDR3 sequence (DNA): TGCGCCAGCGCCGGACTAGCGGGAGGGCCGGGAGAGACCCAGTACTTC. It specifies CASAGLAGGPGETQYF.

This clone was detected only a few times. J is TRBJ2-7 and V is TRBV7-9, with a possible D match to TRBD1 (5 bases). The CDR3 has 14 residues. Germline CDR1 reads SEHNR; CDR2 reads FQNEAQ (reference sequence). Trimming stripped 5 bases from V and 2 bases from J, with 13 bases between. Here the CDR3 reads CASSPQQGTYEQYF. CDR3 sequence (DNA): TGTGCCAGCAGCCCACAGCAGGGTACCTACGAGCAGTACTTC.

The chain has TRBV20-1 and TRBJ2-1, with D perhaps matching TRBD2 (5 bases). Trimming cost V 6 bases and J 12 bases, with 15 bases left between them. Germline CDR1 is DFQATT and CDR2 is SNEGSKA (reference sequence). The CDR3 loop spans 11 amino acids. CDR3 DNA: TGCAGTGCCCTGACTACCCGGACGCAGTTCTTC. Encoded protein: CSALTTRTQFF.

This clone was seen repeatedly, ten times or more. The rearrangement links TRBV6-5 to TRBJ1-3; unclear D gene. CDR3 length: 14 amino acids. CDR1 MNHEY and CDR2 SVGAGI come from the germline V gene. The V gene lost 6 bases and the J gene lost 2 bases, with 11 bases spanning the gap. The CDR3 protein is CASRQTRTGNTIYF. The CDR3 region has the DNA TGTGCCAGCAGGCAGACACGAACTGGAAACACCATATATTTT.

The chain uses TRBV9 and TRBJ2-7; no definite D call. Germline CDR1 is SGDLS and CDR2 is YYNGEE. The CDR3 contains 14 residues. Trimming removed 3 bases from V and 5 bases from J, with 15 bases in between. The DNA of the CDR3 is TGTGCCAGCAGCGGCGACGGGTCGGCTCACGAGCAGTACTTC. Translated: CASSGDGSAHEQYF.

DNA for the CDR3: TGTGCCAGCAGCTTAGCGGGAGGTGATACGCAGTATTTT. It is translated as CASSLAGGDTQYF. The rearrangement uses TRBV11-3 and TRBJ2-3, with TRBD2 identical over 7 bases. The CDR3 sequence is 13 residues long. V was clipped by 1 base and J by 6 bases; unmatched bases: 1. The germline V gene has CDR1 SGHNT and CDR2 YENEEA. Together with reference TRBV11-3 and TRBJ2-3, the CDR3 gives the full variable domain: EAGVVQSPRYKIIEKKQPVAFWCNPISGHNTLYWYLQNLGQGPELLIRYENEEAVDDSQLPKDRFSAERLKGVDSTLKIQPAELGDSAVYLCASSLAGGDTQYFGPGTRLTVL.